These 7 T cell receptor beta chains were all obtained from the same sample, sequenced in a study of T cell responses to AZD1222 COVID-19 vaccine. Assay used: immunoSEQ multiplex PCR; TCRdb lists only in-frame clones, some missing. This table has 120,000 or so clones, 90% appearing once. The sequenced sample was peripheral blood, obtained on day 0 of AZD1222 vaccination. All receptors come from an adult in good health.

This chain uses TRBV28 with TRBJ1-3; D gene unclear. The germline V and J ends were trimmed by 1 base and 0 bases, with 7 bases remaining between them. This CDR3 comprises 15 residues. CDR1 and CDR2 (germline): MDHEN, SYDVKM. CDR3 protein: CASSLYQASGNTIYF. As DNA, the CDR3 is TGTGCCAGCAGTTTATATCAGGCCTCTGGAAACACCATATATTTT. The full variable domain, its missing parts supplied by reference TRBV28 and TRBJ1-3, is DVKVTQSSRYLVKRTGEKVFLECVQDMDHENMFWYRQDPGLGLRLIYFSYDVKMKEKGDIPEGYSVSREKKERFSLILESASTNQTSMYLCASSLYQASGNTIYFGEGSWLTVV.

This clone was recorded only once. This rearrangement joins TRBV18 to TRBJ2-1; 7 bases fit TRBD1. The CDR3 has 13 residues. V lost 6 bases, J lost 7 bases, and 6 bases stayed unmatched. Germline V gene sequence: CDR1 KGHSH, CDR2 LQKENI. CDR3 protein: CASSPDRVNEQFF. CDR3 DNA sequence: TGTGCCAGCTCCCCTGACAGGGTTAATGAGCAGTTCTTC.

This chain joins TRBV5-8 and TRBJ1-6, with a weak D call TRBD1 (5 bases). CDR1 SGHTS and CDR2 YDEGEE come from the germline V gene. The V and J ends lost 0 bases and 5 bases respectively, with 9 bases between them. There are 15 residues in the CDR3. The CDR3 loop is CASSLDQGDNSPLHF. For the CDR3, the DNA is TGTGCCAGCAGCTTGGATCAGGGAGATAATTCACCCCTCCACTTT.

The gene calls are TRBV18 and TRBJ2-5, with 8 bases fitting TRBD1. V dropped 3 bases and J dropped 5; count of bases not matched to a gene: 11. The CDR3 covers 16 residues. The germline gives CDR1 KGHSH, CDR2 LQKENI. CDR3 nucleotide sequence: TGTGCCAGCTCACCGACGAAGACAGGGGCCGGGGAGACCCAGTACTTC. This encodes CASSPTKTGAGETQYF.

The rearrangement uses TRBV5-6 and TRBJ1-1; D might be TRBD1 (5 bases). V was trimmed by 1 base and J by 0 bases, leaving 10 bases between them. This CDR3 region has 15 residues. Germline V gene lookup returns CDR1 SGHDT and CDR2 YYEEEE. DNA for the CDR3: TGTGCCAGCAGCTTGCAAAACAGGATGAACACTGAAGCTTTCTTT. Amino acids: CASSLQNRMNTEAFF. Supplemented by reference TRBV5-6 and TRBJ1-1, the full variable domain reads DAGVTQSPTHLIKTRGQQVTLRCSPKSGHDTVSWYQQALGQGPQFIFQYYEEEERQRGNFPDRFSGHQFPNYSSELNVNALLLGDSALYLCASSLQNRMNTEAFFGQGTRLTVV.

CDR3 protein: CASIWENDNSPLHF. The CDR3 DNA sequence: TGTGCCAGCATTTGGGAAAACGATAATTCACCCCTCCACTTT. This rearrangement joins TRBV6-5 to TRBJ1-6, with no clear D. Trimming shortened V by 7 bases and J by 5 bases, and 12 bases separated the two germline ends. The CDR3 extends over 14 amino acids. Germline CDR1 is MNHEY and CDR2 is SVGAGI.

V gene TRBV5-4 combines with J gene TRBJ2-3; tentatively, D is TRBD1 (5 bases). The CDR3 consists of 13 residues. With 0 bases removed from V and 5 bases from J, the gap between germline ends came to 7 bases. Per germline, CDR1 SGHNT and CDR2 YYREEE (reference sequence). The CDR3 protein is CASSLARGDTQYF. As DNA, the CDR3 is TGTGCCAGCAGCTTGGCTAGGGGAGATACGCAGTATTTT.